This TCR beta chain originates from a study of blood T cell repertoires in COVID-19. In the study overall: Samples representing acute and convalescent COVID-19 were sourced from the United States, Italy and Spain. Sources were T cells, B-cell-depleted T cells, or PBMCs; the material itself was cDNA or gDNA.

Original processing notes: Estimation of nucleated cell counts relied on the amplification of reference gene primers. Produced via immunoSEQ multiplex PCR; TCRdb's table is partial and in-frame only. V and J calls and clone size are copied from that table; D and trimming were computed from the DNA. The sample includes 75,000 to 95,000 clones, roughly nine tenths seen only once; the top ten take 1.7%. The V segment lost 5 bases and the J segment 2 bases; nucleotides outside the gene matches: 9. This CDR3 contains 16 residues. CDR1 is MNHEY and CDR2 is SVGEGT in the germline V gene. V usage is TRBV6-2 or TRBV6-3 and J usage is TRBJ1-5; 7 nucleotides align to TRBD1. Input material: peripheral blood. The receptor comes from a man aged 60-69 years with acute or convalescent COVID-19. CDR3 amino acids: CASSRTRTGGNQPQHF. The CDR3 nucleotides read TGTGCCAGCAGTAGAACCCGGACAGGCGGCAATCAGCCCCAGCATTTT.